The present T cell receptor (beta chain) was sequenced within a study of T-cell memory formation after mild COVID-19 (dated by TCRdb to the early 2020s). For context, the study as a whole: TCR sequence clusters from the two donors were largely donor specific. T-cell clones expanding and contracting after mild COVID-19 in a couple of donors were tracked by longitudinal TCRalpha and TCRbeta repertoire sequencing. The cohort comprised two young, previously healthy adult volunteers, one female and one male.

The run used an Illumina NovaSeq 6000. TCRalpha and TCRbeta cDNA libraries were built by 5'RACE with constant-segment primers, adding sample barcodes and unique molecular identifiers. Trizol reagent was used to extract RNA from every sample. Amplification of the libraries took two PCR steps, and the second step added a second sample barcode plus Illumina TruSeq adapters. Sequencing of libraries was performed on an Illumina NovaSeq with 2 x 150 bp paired-end reads. On the study's bioinformatics: The reads were demultiplexed and collapsed into UMI-guided consensus sequences using migec v1.2.7. Using mixcr v2.1.11, the UMI consensuses were aligned to TRA and TRB V and J templates and assembled into clonotypes. Clonotypes were classified as expanded or contracted when called significant by both edgeR and NoisET, with noise models trained on biological replicates. For edgeR calls, the thresholds were a false discovery rate-adjusted p below 0.01 and a log2 fold-change of 1. As an exploratory analysis of dynamics, max-normalized trajectories of the 1000 most abundant clonotypes were examined by PCA with hierarchical clustering. Separately sequenced CD4+ and CD8+ repertoires were used to assign the CD4 or CD8 phenotype of responding clones. TCRdb handled the public reads itself, with Q25 trimming in fastp and clone calling in MiXCR, and kept productive beta chains. Duplicate CDR3 protein sequences are folded into a single record with the most common DNA and genes. The V and J calls here are based on TCRdb, not the publication. The sample table holds approximately 300,000 distinct CDR3 sequences, of which roughly 15% were seen once. Together, the top ten hold more than 20% of the sample.

General study outcomes and caveats: The study covered only two mild cases, and larger cohorts including severe cases with pre-infection samples were considered necessary. The detection of some responding clones in pre-infection memory suggests that pre-existing cross-reactive memory T cells joined the SARS-CoV-2 response. SARS-CoV-2 specificity of the second-wave clones peaking on day 37 was not confirmed. Clones that contracted from day 15 to 85 showed balanced CD4/CD8 phenotypes, whereas a second wave of clones that expanded from day 15 to 37 leaned towards CD4+. Contracting CD4+ clones were found mainly in CM and EM memory subsets, while CD8+ clones were enriched in EMRA.

This clonotype was counted ten times or more. What antigen it recognizes has not been identified. Nothing much larger sits one base from this clone, and base qualities are not available. Ficoll-Paque density gradient centrifugation was used to isolate PBMCs. V drops 5 bases and J drops 10 bases, leaving 12 bases in between. Including the terminal cysteine and phenylalanine, the CDR3 comprises 13 residues. Left in the record is the CDR3 DNA by itself, 39 bases read in frame from the first base. Reading the germline V gene gives CDR1 SGHTA and CDR2 FQGNSA. The sample taken for sequencing was PBMCs or a T cell subset sorted from them (not recorded which). This chain is built from TRBV7-2 and TRBJ1-6; too little of a D gene remains to name it. The sequence was collected from a man between 18 and 29 years old who had mild COVID-19 (a few samples of this study predate the infection). The sample titles of this study are shuffled in the database, so cell type and time point are left out; the donor was told from shared clones. The CDR3 has the sequence CASSPGWGSPLHF. The sequence in DNA is TGTGCCAGCAGCCCCGGTTGGGGATCACCCCTCCACTTT.